This entry lists 5 T cell receptor beta chains sequenced from one sample in a study of molecular identifiers for immune sequencing clone quantification. One entry per CDR3 protein results from TCRdb running MiXCR on the PCR reads. Here the sample spans about 330,000 distinct CDR3 sequences, about a quarter being singletons. Sequencing used naive CD8+ T cells from blood, with Jurkat cell RNA spiked in. Specified subset: FACS-sorted CD8+CD4-CCR7+CD45RA+ naive T cells. These receptors all stem from a human donor in good health. Some libraries in this study had Jurkat cell RNA spiked in.

This clonotype was seen ten or more times. In DNA form, the CDR3 reads TGCGCCAGCAGCCAAGATGGGGTGAACACTGAAGCTTTCTTT. Translating it yields CASSQDGVNTEAFF. The genes are TRBV4-3 and TRBJ1-1; D ambiguous. Deletions cut 0 bases from V and 0 bases from J, with 5 bases between. Germline-derived CDR1 and CDR2 are LGHNA and YSLEER. The CDR3 loop spans 14 amino acids.

This clonotype showed up many times. The chain couples TRBV11-2 to TRBJ2-3; 10 bases align to TRBD2. The CDR3 consists of 19 residues. Germline V gene lookup returns CDR1 SGHAT and CDR2 FQNNGV. V shed 2 bases and J 4 bases; nucleotides not matched to a gene: 15. The CDR3 spells CASSLSAALAGEVSDTQYF. The CDR3 DNA follows: TGTGCCAGCAGCTTATCGGCAGCTCTAGCGGGAGAGGTGTCAGATACGCAGTATTTT.

The chain carries TRBV4-3 and TRBJ2-2; no clear D gene. CDR3 size: 17 residues. The V end was cut by 0 bases, the J end by 2 bases, with 13 bases between. Germline lookup yields CDR1 LGHNA and CDR2 YSLEER. The CDR3 region is CASSQDRHTPNTGELFF. The CDR3 nucleotides are TGCGCCAGCAGCCAAGATCGGCATACTCCAAACACCGGGGAGCTGTTTTTT.

This clonotype was seen repeatedly, ten times or more. V and J are TRBV19 and TRBJ2-2; no clear D gene. Deletions cut 7 bases from V and 5 bases from J, with 5 bases between. Germline V gene data show CDR1 as LNHDA and CDR2 as SQIVND (reference sequence). The CDR3 spans 11 residues. As DNA, the CDR3 is TGTGCCAGTATGGGGACCGGGGAGCTGTTTTTT. Its translation is CASMGTGELFF.

This clonotype was counted only a few times. The rearrangement links TRBV11-2 to TRBJ2-3, with TRBD2 matching 9 bases. There are 15 residues in the CDR3. Germline lookup yields CDR1 SGHAT and CDR2 FQNNGV. Trimming at V came to 2 bases and at J to 6 bases, leaving 6 bases not matched to a gene. CDR3 sequence reads: CASSLLAGFGDTQYF. CDR3 nucleotide sequence: TGTGCCAGCAGCTTACTAGCGGGATTCGGGGATACGCAGTATTTT.